This T cell receptor beta chain originates from a study of shared T cell receptors in the human thymus. Clones were sequenced by immunoSEQ multiplex PCR, and TCRdb holds only the in-frame ones, with some missing. The sample comprises roughly 560,000 clones, more than 75% of which are singletons, and roughly 0.013% rests with the top ten. The sample was also reused in another study, on human thymus T cells.

This receptor was taken from a boy in the first two years of life with a congenital heart defect. The sample consisted of thymocytes.

The CDR3 sequence is CASSPETGKNIQYF. The DNA of the CDR3 is TGCGCCAGCAGCCCTGAAACAGGGAAAAACATTCAGTACTTC. This sequence joins TRBV4-3 and TRBJ2-4; maybe TRBD1 (6 bases). Trimming stripped 4 bases from V and 4 bases from J, with 11 bases between. This CDR3 is built from 14 residues. CDR1 is LGHNA, CDR2 YSLEER, per germline.